One TCR beta chain is described in this entry. This sample is drawn from a study of blood T cell repertoires in COVID-19. Study-level background: Specimens from acute and convalescent COVID-19 originated in the United States, Italy and Spain. Sources were T cells, B-cell-depleted T cells, or PBMCs; the material itself was cDNA or gDNA.

Original analysis: By means of reference gene primer amplification, nucleated cell counts were estimated. Here immunoSEQ multiplex PCR was the method, and the copy in TCRdb shows in-frame clones only, minus some. For V, J and clone size, that table is used; D and trimming come from the DNA. The sample includes roughly 200,000 clones, roughly nine tenths of them seen just once. Germline CDR1 is MNHEY and CDR2 is SMNVEV (reference sequence). V lost 6 bases and J lost 2, with 10 bases in between. This CDR3 has 13 amino acids. The V call is TRBV27, the J call TRBJ2-5, with D hard to call. The sequenced sample was peripheral blood. The source is a man aged 35-49 years with acute or convalescent COVID-19. The CDR3 loop reads CASSRDWQETQYF. DNA of the CDR3: TGTGCCAGCAGCAGAGACTGGCAAGAGACCCAGTACTTC.